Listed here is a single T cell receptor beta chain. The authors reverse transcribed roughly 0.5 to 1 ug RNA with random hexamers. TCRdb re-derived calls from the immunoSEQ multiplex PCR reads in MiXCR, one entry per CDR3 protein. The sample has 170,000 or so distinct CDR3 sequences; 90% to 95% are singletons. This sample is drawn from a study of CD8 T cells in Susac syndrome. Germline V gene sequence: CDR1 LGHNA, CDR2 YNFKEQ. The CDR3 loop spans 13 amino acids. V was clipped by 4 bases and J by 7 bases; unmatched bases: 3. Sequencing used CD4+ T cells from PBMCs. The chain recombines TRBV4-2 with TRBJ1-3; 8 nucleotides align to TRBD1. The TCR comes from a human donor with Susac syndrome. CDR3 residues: CASSRGQGNTIYF. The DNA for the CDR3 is TGTGCCAGCAGCCGCGGACAGGGTAACACCATATATTTT.